This T cell receptor beta chain comes out of a study of T cell repertoires in cytomegalovirus infection. Study details: Recently identified HLA-C-restricted CMV epitopes were among the peptides used. It was the public TCR beta signatures that indicated both CMV infection and matching HLA type. Notes on the study in general: The ex vivo response showed dominance by HLA-C-restricted CMV-specific TCR beta clonotypes. The study identified carriers of CMV plus the relevant HLA from cumulative public TCR beta family frequency.

TCRdb ran MiXCR on the reads and lists one entry per CDR3 protein. The sample carries tens of thousands of distinct CDR3 sequences, roughly 21% recorded once. This clonotype came up once. Its antigen is as yet unknown. Germline CDR1 and CDR2: MNHEY and SMNVEV (reference sequence). V was clipped by 5 bases and J by 8 bases, with 18 bases between them. The CDR3 spans 14 residues. Specimen: CD8+ T cells from cultured PBMCs, collected from culture after CMV antigen stimulation. The source of this sequence is a human donor in good health (CMV status not recorded). Some clones in this sample may be carry-over from other donors' samples. V gene TRBV27 combines with J gene TRBJ1-2, with a weak D call TRBD1 (5 bases). CDR3 sequence (DNA): TGTGCCAGCAGTCCCGAGACCGACGAGGGGGGCTACACCTTC. Amino acids: CASSPETDEGGYTF.